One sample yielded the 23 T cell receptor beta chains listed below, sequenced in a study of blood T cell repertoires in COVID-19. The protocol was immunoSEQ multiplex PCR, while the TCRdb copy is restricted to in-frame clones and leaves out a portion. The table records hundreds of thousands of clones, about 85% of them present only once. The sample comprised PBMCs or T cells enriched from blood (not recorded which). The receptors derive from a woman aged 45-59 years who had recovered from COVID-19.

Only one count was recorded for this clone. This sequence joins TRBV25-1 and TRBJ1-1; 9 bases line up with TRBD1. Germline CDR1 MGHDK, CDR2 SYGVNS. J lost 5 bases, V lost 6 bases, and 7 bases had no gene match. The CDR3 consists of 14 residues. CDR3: CASRVQGAMTEAFF. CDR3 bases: TGTGCCAGCAGGGTACAGGGGGCTATGACTGAAGCTTTCTTT.

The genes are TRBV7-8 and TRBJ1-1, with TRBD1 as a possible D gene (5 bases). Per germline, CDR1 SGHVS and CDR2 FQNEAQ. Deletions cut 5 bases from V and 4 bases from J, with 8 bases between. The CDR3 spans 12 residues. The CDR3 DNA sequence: TGTGCCAGCAGCCCAGGGTTCACTGAAGCTTTCTTT. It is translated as CASSPGFTEAFF.

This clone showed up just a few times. CDR3 amino acids: CASSQIGTSVYNEQFF. DNA for the CDR3: TGCGCCAGCAGCCAAATTGGGACTAGCGTTTACAATGAGCAGTTCTTC. This chain connects TRBV4-1 to TRBJ2-1; 10 bases map to TRBD2. The ends lost 2 bases at V and 4 bases at J; junction bases unmatched: 5. This CDR3 spans 16 amino acids. CDR1 and CDR2 from the germline V gene are MGHRA and YSYEKL.

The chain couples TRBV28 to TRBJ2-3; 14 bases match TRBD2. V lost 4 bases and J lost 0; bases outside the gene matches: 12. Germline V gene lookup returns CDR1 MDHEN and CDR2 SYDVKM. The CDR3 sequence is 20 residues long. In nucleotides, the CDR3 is TGTGCCAGCAGTTCCCCAAGCGTGCGACTAGCGGGAGGGAGCACAGATACGCAGTATTTT. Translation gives CASSSPSVRLAGGSTDTQYF.

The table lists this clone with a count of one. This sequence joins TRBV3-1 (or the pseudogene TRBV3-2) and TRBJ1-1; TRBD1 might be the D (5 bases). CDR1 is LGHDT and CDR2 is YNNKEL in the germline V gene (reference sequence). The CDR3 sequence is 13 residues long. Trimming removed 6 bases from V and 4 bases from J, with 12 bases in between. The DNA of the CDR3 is TGTGCCAGCAGACTACGGGGGGGCACTGAAGCTTTCTTT. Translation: CASRLRGGTEAFF.

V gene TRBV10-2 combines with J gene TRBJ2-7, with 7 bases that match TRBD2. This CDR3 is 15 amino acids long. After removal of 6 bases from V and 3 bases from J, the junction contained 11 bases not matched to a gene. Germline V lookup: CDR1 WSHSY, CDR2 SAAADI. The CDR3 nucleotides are TGCGCCAGCAGGAGCGGAGAGGGAGGGGACTACGAGCAGTACTTC. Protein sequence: CASRSGEGGDYEQYF.

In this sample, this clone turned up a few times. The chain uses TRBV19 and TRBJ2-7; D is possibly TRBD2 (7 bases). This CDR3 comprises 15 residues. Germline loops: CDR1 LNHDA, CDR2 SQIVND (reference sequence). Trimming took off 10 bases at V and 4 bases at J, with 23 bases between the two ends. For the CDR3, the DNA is TGTGCCAACGACACAGGGAGGGGGATTATTTACGAGCAGTACTTC. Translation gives CANDTGRGIIYEQYF. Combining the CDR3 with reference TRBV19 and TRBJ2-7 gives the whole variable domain DGGITQSPKYLFRKEGQNVTLSCEQNLNHDAMYWYRQDPGQGLRLIYYSQIVNDFQKGDIAEGYSVSREKKESFPLTVTSAQKNPTAFYLCANDTGRGIIYEQYFGPGTRLTVT.

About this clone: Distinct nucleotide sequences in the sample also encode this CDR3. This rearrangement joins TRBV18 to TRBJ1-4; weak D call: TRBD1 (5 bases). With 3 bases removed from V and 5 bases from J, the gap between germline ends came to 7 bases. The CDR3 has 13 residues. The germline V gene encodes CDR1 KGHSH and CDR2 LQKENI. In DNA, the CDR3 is TGTGCCAGCTCACCGGGGCTAAATGAAAAACTGTTTTTT. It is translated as CASSPGLNEKLFF.

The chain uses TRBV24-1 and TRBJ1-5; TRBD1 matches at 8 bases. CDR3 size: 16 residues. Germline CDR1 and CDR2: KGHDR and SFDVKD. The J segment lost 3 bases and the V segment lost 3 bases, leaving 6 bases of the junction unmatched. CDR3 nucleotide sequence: TGTGCCACCAGTGATCCGCAACAGGGGGTCAATCAGCCCCAGCATTTT. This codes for CATSDPQQGVNQPQHF.

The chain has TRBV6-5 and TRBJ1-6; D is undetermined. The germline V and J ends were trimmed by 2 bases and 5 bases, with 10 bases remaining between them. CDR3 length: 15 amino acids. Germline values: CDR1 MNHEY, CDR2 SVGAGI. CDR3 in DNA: TGTGCCAGCAGTTACCTGGCAGGAAATAATTCACCCCTCCACTTT. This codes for CASSYLAGNNSPLHF.

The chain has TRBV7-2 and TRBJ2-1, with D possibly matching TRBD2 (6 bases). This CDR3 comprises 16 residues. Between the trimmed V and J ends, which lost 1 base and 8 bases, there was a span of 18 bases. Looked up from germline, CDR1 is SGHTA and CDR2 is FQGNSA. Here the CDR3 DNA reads TGTGCCAGCAGCTTAGAAACGGGAGCCTCTTCCCATGAGCAGTTCTTC. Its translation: CASSLETGASSHEQFF.

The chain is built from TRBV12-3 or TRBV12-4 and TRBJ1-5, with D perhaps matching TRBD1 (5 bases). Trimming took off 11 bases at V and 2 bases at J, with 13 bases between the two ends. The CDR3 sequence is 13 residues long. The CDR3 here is CAGSAQGNQPQHF. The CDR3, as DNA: TGTGCCGGTTCGGCACAGGGCAATCAGCCCCAGCATTTT.

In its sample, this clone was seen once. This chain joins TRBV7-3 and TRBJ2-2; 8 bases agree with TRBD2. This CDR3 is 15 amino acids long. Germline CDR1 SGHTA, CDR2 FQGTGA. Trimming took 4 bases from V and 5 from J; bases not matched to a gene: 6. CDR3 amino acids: CASSSAGGGTGELFF. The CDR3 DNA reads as TGTGCCAGCAGCTCCGCGGGAGGAGGAACCGGGGAGCTGTTTTTT.

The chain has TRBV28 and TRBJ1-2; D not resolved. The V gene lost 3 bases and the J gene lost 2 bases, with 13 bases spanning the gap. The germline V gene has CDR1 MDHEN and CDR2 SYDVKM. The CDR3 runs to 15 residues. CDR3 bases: TGTGCCAGCAGTTTTATCACCACGGGAAACTATGGCTACACCTTC. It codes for CASSFITTGNYGYTF.

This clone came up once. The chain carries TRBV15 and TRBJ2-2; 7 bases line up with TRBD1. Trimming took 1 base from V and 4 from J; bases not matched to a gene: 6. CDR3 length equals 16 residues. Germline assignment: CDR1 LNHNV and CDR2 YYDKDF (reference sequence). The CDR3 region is CATSRVRGRITGELFF. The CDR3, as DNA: TGTGCCACCAGCAGAGTAAGGGGGCGCATCACCGGGGAGCTGTTTTTT.

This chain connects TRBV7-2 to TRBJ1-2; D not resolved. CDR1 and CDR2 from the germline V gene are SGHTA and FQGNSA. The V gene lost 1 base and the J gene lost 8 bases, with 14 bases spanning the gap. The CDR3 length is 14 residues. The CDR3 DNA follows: TGTGCCAGCAGCTTAGAGGCGGGATTTGGAGGCTACACCTTC. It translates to CASSLEAGFGGYTF.

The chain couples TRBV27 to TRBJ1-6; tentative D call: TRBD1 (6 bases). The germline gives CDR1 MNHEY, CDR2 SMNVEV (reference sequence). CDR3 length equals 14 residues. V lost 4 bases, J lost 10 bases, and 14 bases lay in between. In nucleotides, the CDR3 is TGTGCCAGCAGTTCGGGACACCGTCCCTCACCCCTCCACTTT. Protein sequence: CASSSGHRPSPLHF.

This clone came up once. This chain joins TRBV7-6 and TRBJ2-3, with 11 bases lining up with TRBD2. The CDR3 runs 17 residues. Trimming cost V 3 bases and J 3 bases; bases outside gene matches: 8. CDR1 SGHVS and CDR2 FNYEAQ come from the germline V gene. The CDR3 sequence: CASSLGLAASRTDTQYF. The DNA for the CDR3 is TGTGCCAGCAGCTTGGGACTAGCGGCATCTAGGACAGATACGCAGTATTTT.

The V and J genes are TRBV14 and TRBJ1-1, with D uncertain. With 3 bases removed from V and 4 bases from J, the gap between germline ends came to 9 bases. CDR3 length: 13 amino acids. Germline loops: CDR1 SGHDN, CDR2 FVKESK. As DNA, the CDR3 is TGTGCCAGCAGCCAGGGAGTTCGCACTGAAGCTTTCTTT. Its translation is CASSQGVRTEAFF.

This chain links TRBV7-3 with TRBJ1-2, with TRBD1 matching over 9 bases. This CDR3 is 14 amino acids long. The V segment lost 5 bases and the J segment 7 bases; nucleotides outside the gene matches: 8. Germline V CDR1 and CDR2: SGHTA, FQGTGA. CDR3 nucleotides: TGTGCCAGCAGCGCAGGGACAGGGCAAAGTGGCTACACCTTC. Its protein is CASSAGTGQSGYTF.

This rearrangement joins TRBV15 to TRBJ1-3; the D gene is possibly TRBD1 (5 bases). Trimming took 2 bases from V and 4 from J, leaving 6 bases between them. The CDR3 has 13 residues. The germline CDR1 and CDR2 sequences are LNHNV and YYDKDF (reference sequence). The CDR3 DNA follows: TGTGCCACCAGCAGAAACAGGGGAAACACCATATATTTT. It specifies CATSRNRGNTIYF.

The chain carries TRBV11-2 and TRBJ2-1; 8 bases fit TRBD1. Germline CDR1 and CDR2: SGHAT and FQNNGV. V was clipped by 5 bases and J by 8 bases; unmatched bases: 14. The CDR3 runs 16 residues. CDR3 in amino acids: CASSLRTDRAGHEQFF. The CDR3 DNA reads TGTGCCAGCAGCCTCCGGACGGACAGGGCGGGCCATGAGCAGTTCTTC.

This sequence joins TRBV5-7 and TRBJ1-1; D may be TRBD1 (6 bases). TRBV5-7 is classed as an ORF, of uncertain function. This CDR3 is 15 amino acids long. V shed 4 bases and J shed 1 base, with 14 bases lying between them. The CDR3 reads CASSKRGGRNTEAFF. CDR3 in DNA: TGTGCCAGCAGCAAGAGGGGGGGACGGAACACTGAAGCTTTCTTT.